This TCR beta chain was obtained from a study of vaccination effects on CD4 cells after COVID-19. Study-level results: Small numbers of convalescent patients limited the study. It also lacked early post-infection timepoints. Marked clonal contraction of infection- and vaccine-induced clones was seen late after vaccination.

Expansion of antigen-specific CD4+ T cells with viral peptide pools was carried out by the ViraFEST assay before sequencing. After less than twelve days in culture, the CD4+ T cells were isolated. No vaccinee had earlier SARS-CoV-2 infection, and nucleocapsid antibodies were negative. Here immunoSEQ multiplex PCR was the method, and the copy in TCRdb shows in-frame clones only, minus some. The profile covers tens of thousands of clones, with around 74% appearing a single time and about 2.9% taken by the ten largest. This clone has just a few counts. Antigen specificity is unknown. CDR1 and CDR2 (germline): LNHDA, SQIVND (reference sequence). The CDR3 is 15 residues long. V was pared by 1 base and J by 3 bases, with 10 bases between.

The chain combines TRBV19 with TRBJ1-5; D unclear. The sequencing used CD4+ T cells from PBMCs cultured with HCoV-NL63 spike peptides, collected before COVID-19 vaccination. The TCR was taken from a human donor who received a COVID-19 vaccine. The CDR3 nucleotides read TGTGCCAGTAGTATAGTCGGCAGGAACAATCAGCCCCAGCATTTT. Translating it yields CASSIVGRNNQPQHF.